One sample yielded the 15 T cell receptor beta chains listed below, sequenced in a study of T cells after yellow fever vaccination. TCRdb redid the calling of the 5' RACE reads with MiXCR, one entry per CDR3 protein. The sample lists approximately 150,000 distinct CDR3 sequences; around 9% were seen once. Here the sequenced sample was CD8+ T cells sorted from PBMCs, taken 45 days after the yellow fever booster vaccination. Source of these receptors: a man younger than 35 who received the YFV17D yellow fever vaccine.

This clonotype has just a few counts. This rearrangement joins TRBV7-2 to TRBJ2-7, with D possibly TRBD1 on 5 matching bases. V lost 4 bases to trimming and J lost 7 bases, with 17 bases between them. The CDR3 runs 14 residues. Germline assignment: CDR1 SGHTA and CDR2 FQGNSA. CDR3 coding DNA: TGTGCCAGCAGCTCGACCAGGACACCTTGGGAGCAGTACTTC. It encodes CASSSTRTPWEQYF.

This clonotype was observed a few times. One end of the junction fails to match germline, which may point to a read error. This chain uses TRBV7-3 with TRBJ2-5; D unclear. Germline V lookup: CDR1 SGHTA, CDR2 FQGTGA. The CDR3 is made up of 13 amino acids. The CDR3 here is CASRLNTEETQYF. The CDR3 coding sequence is TGTGCCAGCAGGTTAAATACTGAAGAGACCCAGTACTTC.

This clonotype showed up just a few times. This sequence joins TRBV24-1 and TRBJ1-2, with TRBD1 matching over 7 bases. The CDR3 contains 13 residues. Germline assignment: CDR1 KGHDR and CDR2 SFDVKD. Losses at the gene ends were 4 bases for V and 3 bases for J; bases not matched to a gene: 1. CDR3 residues: CATSEGQYYGYTF. CDR3 DNA: TGTGCCACCAGTGAGGGACAGTACTATGGCTACACCTTC.

The chain has TRBV6-2 or TRBV6-3 and TRBJ2-2; a weak D match, TRBD2 (6 bases). The germline gives CDR1 MNHEY, CDR2 SVGEGT. This CDR3 comprises 14 residues. V was shortened by 10 bases and J by 5 bases, with 17 bases between the two germline ends. CDR3 in amino acids: CATTNLASTGELFF. The CDR3 DNA follows: TGTGCCACCACGAATCTAGCGAGTACCGGGGAGCTGTTTTTT.

This clonotype has at least ten counts. CDR3 DNA: TGCGCCAGCAGCCAAGACATGGGGCCAGATACGCAGTATTTT. This encodes CASSQDMGPDTQYF. This chain connects TRBV4-1 to TRBJ2-3; TRBD1 is a possible D gene (5 bases). Germline V gives CDR1 MGHRA, CDR2 YSYEKL. This CDR3 region has 14 residues. Trimming stripped 0 bases from V and 4 bases from J, with 8 bases between.

Only a few counts were recorded for this clonotype. V and J are TRBV6-6 and TRBJ1-1; D perhaps matches TRBD1 (6 bases). There are 15 residues in the CDR3. Trimming left V 0 bases short and J 4 bases short, with 12 bases between. The germline CDR1 and CDR2 sequences are MNHNY and SVGAGI (reference sequence). The CDR3 here is CASSYSGGPGTEAFF. The CDR3 nucleotides are TGTGCCAGCAGTTACTCGGGGGGGCCGGGCACTGAAGCTTTCTTT.

There are many counts of this clonotype. This chain uses TRBV4-3 with TRBJ2-1; unclear D gene. Germline V gene data show CDR1 as LGHNA and CDR2 as YSLEER. V was clipped by 0 bases and J by 5 bases, with 11 bases between them. CDR3 length: 15 residues. CDR3 coding DNA: TGCGCCAGCAGCCAAGATCCGGTTGACCACAATGAGCAGTTCTTC. Translating it yields CASSQDPVDHNEQFF.

Many counts were recorded for this clonotype. The rearrangement links TRBV29-1 to TRBJ2-3; tentatively, D is TRBD2 (7 bases). CDR3 size: 15 residues. V gave up 4 bases and J gave up 6 bases, with 20 bases separating them. CDR1 is SQVTM, CDR2 ANQGSEA, per germline. This chain's CDR3 is CSVVPAGAISDTQYF. For the CDR3, the DNA is TGCAGCGTTGTCCCCGCGGGGGCAATTTCGGATACGCAGTATTTT.

With respect to this clonotype: Compared with germline, one end of the junction differs, possibly owing to a read error. V gene TRBV7-9 combines with J gene TRBJ2-4; D not certain. From germline, CDR1 is SEHNR and CDR2 FQNEAQ (reference sequence). This CDR3 comprises 12 residues. This CDR3 is CASSLGGDILYF. CDR3 nucleotide sequence: TGTGCCAGCAGCTTAGGAGGTGACATTCTGTACTTC.

This clonotype turned up a few times. The chain links TRBV5-1 to TRBJ1-1; D is undetermined. The ends were cut back, 0 bases at V and 7 bases at J, with 10 bases in the middle. CDR1 is SGHRS and CDR2 is YFSETQ in the germline V gene. CDR3 length equals 13 residues. CDR3 protein: CASSLGPPFEAFF. For the CDR3, the DNA is TGCGCCAGCAGCTTGGGGCCACCGTTTGAAGCTTTCTTT.

This clonotype was detected a few times. The CDR3 spells CSVATGNTEAFF. CDR3 in DNA: TGCAGCGTAGCAACAGGGAACACTGAAGCTTTCTTT. The chain links TRBV29-1 to TRBJ1-1, with a weak D call TRBD1 (5 bases). CDR3 length equals 12 residues. Germline CDR1 reads SQVTM; CDR2 reads ANQGSEA. Deletions cut 6 bases from V and 1 base from J, with 9 bases between.

This clonotype was seen more than once but under ten times. This chain uses TRBV14 with TRBJ1-1; D may be TRBD1 (5 bases). Germline lookup yields CDR1 SGHDN and CDR2 FVKESK. V was cut by 5 bases and J by 0 bases, with 19 bases left in between. CDR3 size: 17 residues. The CDR3 coding sequence is TGTGCCAGCAGCGCTCCCGGGACGGCATACATGAACACTGAAGCTTTCTTT. Protein product: CASSAPGTAYMNTEAFF.

The CDR3 sequence is CASNRGTGMNTEAFF. The CDR3 bases are TGTGCCAGCAACCGAGGGACCGGTATGAACACTGAAGCTTTCTTT. The V call is TRBV9, the J call TRBJ1-1; tentative D call: TRBD1 (5 bases). CDR3 length: 15 amino acids. The germline CDR1 and CDR2 sequences are SGDLS and YYNGEE. The V end lost 6 bases, the J end lost 0 bases, and 15 bases lay between the germline ends.

This clonotype was found many times. This sequence joins TRBV28 and TRBJ2-7; TRBD1 aligns across 11 bases. V shed 3 bases and J 3 bases; nucleotides not matched to a gene: 1. CDR1 is MDHEN and CDR2 is SYDVKM in the germline V gene. This CDR3 comprises 14 residues. The CDR3 reads CASSFGTGGYEQYV. DNA for the CDR3: TGTGCCAGCAGTTTTGGGACAGGGGGCTACGAGCAGTACGTC.

This clonotype has more than one count but fewer than ten. J is TRBJ2-7 and V is TRBV29-1; D might be TRBD2 (5 bases). The germline V gene encodes CDR1 SQVTM and CDR2 ANQGSEA. CDR3 length: 16 amino acids. V lost 4 bases to trimming and J lost 0 bases, with 19 bases between them. CDR3 coding DNA: TGCAGCGTTGGTATGACTACACCCCAAAGCTCCTACGAGCAGTACTTC. This translates into CSVGMTTPQSSYEQYF.